These T cell receptor beta chains were read from a single sample in a study of shared clonotypes between healthy human individuals. TCRdb's table, derived via immunoSEQ multiplex PCR, lists solely in-frame clones and lacks some. The data contain nearly 750,000 clones, over 55% of them singletons. The sequencing sample was made of memory CD4+ T cells sorted from blood. These receptors were obtained from a woman under 40 in good health. Each CDR3 is given without its conserved first and last residue.

>TRBJ1-5|TRBV9
ASSVDSNSNQPQH
>TRBJ1-3|TRBV5-6
ASSSQGRTIY
>TRBJ2-5|TRBV18
ASSPPGLAGTETQY
>TRBJ2-7|TRBV29-1
SVAGQKTYEQY
>TRBJ1-5|TRBV5-6
ASSESTGGNQPQH
>TRBJ2-3|TRBV20-1
SAPRDFKN
>TRBJ1-1|TRBV7-8
ASSLGRDEAF
>TRBJ2-3|TRBV6-4
ASSGQGEGDTQY
>TRBJ2-1|TRBV7-2
ASSLGLAGGSHEQF
>-|TRBV7-2
ASSLFRTDPYEQY
>TRBJ1-2|TRBV29-1
SVRRQGGSYGYT
>TRBJ2-7|TRBV28
ASSVRTAYEQY
>TRBJ1-2|TRBV7-2
ASSTYQGNYGYT
>TRBJ1-4|TRBV21-1
ASSSPRGGVREKLF
>TRBJ2-6|TRBV28
ASSLGGTSGANVLT
>TRBJ1-4|TRBV5-1
ASSLTAYEKLF
>TRBJ1-2|TRBV28
ASTGTGGVST
>TRBJ1-2|TRBV28
ATLRYGYT
>TRBJ2-1|TRBV14
ASSLPGGSYNEQF
>TRBJ2-5|TRBV12-5
ASGLVTGGVEETQY
>TRBJ2-7|TRBV11-2
ASSSKRESLYEQY
>TRBJ2-7|TRBV4-2
ASSSRVSGRYEQY
>TRBJ2-5|TRBV10-3
ARYLAGGPRLETQY
>TRBJ2-1|TRBV30
AWSTSGRSSSYNEQF
>TRBJ2-7|TRBV29-1
SVRQGASEQY
>TRBJ1-5|TRBV15
ATSTGLSNQPQH
>TRBJ2-3|TRBV6-5
ASSYSFGEADTQY
>TRBJ2-5|TRBV13
ASSSEGLAGVIETQY
>TRBJ2-3|TRBV12-1
ASTGSTQASTDTQY